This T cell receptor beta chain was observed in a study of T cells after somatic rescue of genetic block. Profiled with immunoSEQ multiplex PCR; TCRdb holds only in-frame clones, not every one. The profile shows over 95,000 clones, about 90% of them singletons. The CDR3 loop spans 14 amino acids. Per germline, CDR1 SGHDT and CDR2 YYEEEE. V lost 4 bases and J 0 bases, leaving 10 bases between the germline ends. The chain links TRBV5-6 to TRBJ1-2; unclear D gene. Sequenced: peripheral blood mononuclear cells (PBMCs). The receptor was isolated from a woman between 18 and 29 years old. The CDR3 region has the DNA TGTGCCAGCAGCCCCGGGGAGGCTAACTATGGCTACACCTTC. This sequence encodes CASSPGEANYGYTF.